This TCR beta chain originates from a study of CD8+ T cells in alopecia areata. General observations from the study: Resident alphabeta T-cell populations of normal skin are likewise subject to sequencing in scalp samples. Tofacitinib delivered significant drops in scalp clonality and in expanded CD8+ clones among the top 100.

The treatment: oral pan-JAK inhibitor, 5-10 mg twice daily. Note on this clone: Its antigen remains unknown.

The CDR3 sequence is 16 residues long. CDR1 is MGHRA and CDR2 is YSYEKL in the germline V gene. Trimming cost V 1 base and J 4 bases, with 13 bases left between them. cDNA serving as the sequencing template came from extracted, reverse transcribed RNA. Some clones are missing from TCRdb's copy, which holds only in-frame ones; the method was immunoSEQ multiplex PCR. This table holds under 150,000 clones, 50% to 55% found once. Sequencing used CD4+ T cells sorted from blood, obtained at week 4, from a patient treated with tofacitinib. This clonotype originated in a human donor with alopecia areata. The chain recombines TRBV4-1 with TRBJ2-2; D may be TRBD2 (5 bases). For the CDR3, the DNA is TGCGCCAGCAGCCAAGGGCCGGGATATGTCACCGGGGAGCTGTTTTTT. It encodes CASSQGPGYVTGELFF.